Following are 21 T cell receptor gamma chains from one sample sequenced in a study of intestinal T cells in coeliac disease (dated by TCRdb to 2018 to 2021). Libraries were made using multiplex PCR. Sequencing used an Ion Torrent PGM. TRG repertoires were amplified from around 0.2 ug of biopsy DNA using the LymphoTrack kit, whose primers carry Illumina adapters. TCRdb reanalyzed the public reads with the CATT caller, and identical DNA sequences were merged afterwards. The sample profile shows 420 or so gamma-chain clones; roughly two fifths of them were found once. Jointly, the top ten make up under 40% of the sample. Genomic DNA was extracted with the QIAamp DNA FFPE tissue kit from ten 5-um FFPE scrolls per case. The source material was a duodenal biopsy. The source is a human donor with celiac disease.

Concerning this clone: TCRdb assigns this DNA the protein of a much larger clone, which departs from its translation at residue 8; this likely reflects a read error, and the protein shown comes from translating the DNA. The rearrangement links TRGV3 to TRGJ1 or TRGJ2. V gave up 2 bases and J gave up 8 bases; unmatched junction bases: 6. The CDR3 is 12 residues long. CDR1 VTNTFY and CDR2 YDVSTARD come from the germline V gene (reference sequence). The CDR3 region is CATWDISDKKLF. Here the CDR3 DNA reads TGTGCCACCTGGGACATTTCGGATAAGAAACTCTTT.

This clone was seen only once. The chain links TRGV10 to TRGJ1 or TRGJ2. TRGV10 is treated as an ORF (open reading frame) with a function not yet certain. The CDR3 runs 14 residues. V shed 9 bases, J shed 0 bases, and the junction held 9 bases outside the gene matches. DNA of the CDR3: TGTGCTGCGTGCGGTACTCTGAATTATTATAAGAAACTCTTT. Protein sequence: CAACGTLNYYKKLF.

The CDR3 DNA reads as TGTGCTGCGGTGGGATTCGGGCTTATAAAGAAACTCTTT. This gives the protein CAAVGFGLIKKLF. This chain connects TRGV10 to TRGJ1 or TRGJ2. TRGV10 is marked as an open reading frame, function uncertain. Losses at the gene ends were 11 bases for V and 10 bases for J; bases not matched to a gene: 18. The CDR3 is made up of 13 amino acids.

About this clone itself: The translated DNA and TCRdb's protein are not identical at residue 3; the protein here was translated from the DNA. This chain connects TRGV3 to TRGJ1 or TRGJ2. In germline, CDR1 is VTNTFY, CDR2 YDVSTARD (reference sequence). The CDR3 spans 13 residues. Trimming took 12 bases from V and 8 from J; bases not matched to a gene: 19. The CDR3 loop is CADLGQAGHKKLF. The CDR3 region has the DNA TGTGCCGACCTGGGACAGGCTGGGCATAAGAAACTCTTT.

This clone was detected only a few times. The TCRdb record carries a much larger clone's protein, which differs from this DNA's translation at residue 5; a read error is the likely cause, and the protein listed here is the DNA translation. The V and J genes are TRGV9 and TRGJ1 or TRGJ2. After removal of 7 bases from V and 12 bases from J, the junction contained 15 bases not matched to a gene. Germline assignment: CDR1 GITISATS and CDR2 ISYDGTV (reference sequence). The CDR3 length is 12 residues. CDR3 sequence reads: CALCHPSCWKLF. DNA of the CDR3: TGTGCCTTGTGTCACCCATCCTGCTGGAAACTCTTT.

This clone appeared a few times. This likely came from a read error, as a far larger clone is one base away. The same CDR3 also results from other DNA sequences found in this sample. The chain joins TRGV2 to TRGJP2. Germline assignment: CDR1 EGSNGY and CDR2 YDSYNSKV. The CDR3 consists of 16 residues. The CDR3 loop is CATWDGPWGSDWIKTF. As DNA, the CDR3 is TGTGCCACTTGGGACGGGCCTTGGGGTAGTGATTGGATCAAGACGTTT.

This clone was counted between two and nine times. The V gene is TRGV8, the J gene TRGJ1 or TRGJ2. Germline CDR1 VENAVY, CDR2 YDSYNSRV. This CDR3 is built from 19 residues. The CDR3 here is CAPGISRPLIADTLNKKLF. The CDR3 DNA reads as TGTGCACCTGGGATATCCCGACCGCTCATTGCCGACACCCTCAATAAGAAACTCTTT.

Points on this clone: The limits of the CDR3 on the DNA are not certain, so only TCRdb's listed CDR3 is given. This rearrangement joins TRGV11 to TRGJ1 or TRGJ2. TRGV11 is noted as an ORF with a role that remains uncertain. The CDR3 has 16 residues if both end residues are counted. CDR3 amino acids: CTTVPAGLGTCYKKLF.

This clone has only a few counts. The chain joins TRGV10 to TRGJP1. TRGV10 is reported as an ORF; its role is uncertain. J gave up 7 bases and V 8 bases, and 5 bases lay outside the gene matches. This CDR3 region has 12 residues. The CDR3 here is CAAWDHGWFKIF. DNA of the CDR3: TGTGCTGCGTGGGATCATGGTTGGTTCAAGATATTT.

Notes on this clone: A single base is all that separates this from a far larger clone, so a read error is likely. This same CDR3 is encoded by further DNA sequences in the sample. The J gene is TRGJP2, the V gene TRGV10. TRGV10 is noted as an ORF with a role that remains uncertain. The CDR3 totals 14 residues. DNA for the CDR3: TGTGCCGCGTGGGATCCCGGTAGTGATTGGATCAAGACGTTT. It yields the protein CAAWDPGSDWIKTF.

To note about this clone: The DNA is omitted, as the CDR3 cannot be located on it reliably, and the CDR3 follows TCRdb's listing. The J gene is TRGJ1 or TRGJ2, the V gene TRGV11. TRGV11 is assigned to the ORF class and has an uncertain function. The CDR3 length is 17 residues, termini included. CDR3 amino acids: CTTVPVRSSQGGFKKLF.

The rearrangement joins TRGV3 to TRGJ1 or TRGJ2. The CDR3 runs 17 residues. The V gene's germline CDR1 is VTNTFY and CDR2 YDVSTARD (reference sequence). Trimming at V came to 11 bases and at J to 4 bases, leaving 26 bases not matched to a gene. CDR3 sequence reads: CANLGRTTTKTYYKKLF. CDR3 nucleotide sequence: TGTGCCAACCTGGGACGGACTACTACTAAAACATATTATAAGAAACTCTTT.

Points on this clone: The protein TCRdb gives is from a much larger clone and does not agree with this DNA's translation at residue 2, likely a read error; the protein shown here comes from the DNA. CDR3 DNA: TGTACCACCTGGGACGGCACTGTGGATTATAAGAAACTCTTT. Encoded protein: CTTWDGTVDYKKLF. V usage is TRGV2 and J usage is TRGJ1 or TRGJ2. This CDR3 is 14 amino acids long. From germline, CDR1 is EGSNGY and CDR2 YDSYNSKV.

This clone was seen a few times. The chain joins TRGV10 to TRGJ1 or TRGJ2. TRGV10 is an ORF, with its function uncertain. The CDR3 runs 11 residues. The V gene end was trimmed by 8 bases and the J gene end by 8 bases; junction bases not matched to a gene: 7. The CDR3 sequence is CAAWGFHKKLF. The CDR3, as DNA: TGTGCTGCGTGGGGATTTCATAAGAAACTCTTT.

The chain has TRGV2 and TRGJ1 or TRGJ2. Losses at the gene ends were 6 bases for V and 2 bases for J; bases not matched to a gene: 4. The CDR3 contains 12 residues. The germline gives CDR1 EGSNGY, CDR2 YDSYNSKV. This CDR3 is CATWTDYYKKLF. CDR3 sequence (DNA): TGTGCCACCTGGACGGATTATTATAAGAAACTCTTT.

V usage is TRGV10 and J usage is TRGJ1 or TRGJ2. TRGV10 is an ORF; its function is uncertain. This CDR3 has 10 residues. Trimming took 13 bases from V and 9 from J; bases not matched to a gene: 10. The CDR3: CAGVPPKKLF. The DNA for the CDR3 is TGTGCTGGCGTGCCCCCTAAGAAACTCTTT.

V gene TRGV3 combines with J gene TRGJ1 or TRGJ2. Germline V gene data show CDR1 as VTNTFY and CDR2 as YDVSTARD (reference sequence). Losses at the gene ends were 10 bases for V and 6 bases for J; bases not matched to a gene: 18. The CDR3 is made up of 14 amino acids. CDR3 in amino acids: CATGTRLIIYKKLF. The DNA of the CDR3 is TGTGCCACTGGGACACGCTTAATTATTTATAAGAAACTCTTT.

The chain couples TRGV2 to TRGJ1 or TRGJ2. This CDR3 comprises 13 residues. CDR1 and CDR2 (germline): EGSNGY, YDSYNSKV. Here the CDR3 reads CAPGTGLSRKKLF. CDR3 sequence (DNA): TGTGCACCTGGGACGGGCCTGTCGCGAAAGAAACTCTTT.

V usage is TRGV2 and J usage is TRGJ1 or TRGJ2. Germline CDR1 and CDR2: EGSNGY and YDSYNSKV. Trimming cost V 9 bases and J 4 bases; bases outside gene matches: 6. The CDR3 is made up of 11 amino acids. The CDR3 DNA reads as TGTGCCACCCGAGAGTATTATAAGAAACTCTTT. It specifies CATREYYKKLF.

A remark on this clone: TCRdb records a much larger clone's protein for this DNA, with a difference at residue 7 that likely arises from a read error; the protein given is the translation of the DNA. The chain has TRGV8 and TRGJP2. Germline V lookup: CDR1 VENAVY, CDR2 YDSYNSRV. V shed 1 base and J 0 bases; nucleotides not matched to a gene: 5. The CDR3 length is 16 residues. CDR3 coding DNA: TGTGCCACCTGGGATAGTACATATAGTAGTGATTGGATCAAGACGTTT. Protein: CATWDSTYSSDWIKTF.

This clone was counted only a few times. A read error likely explains why the TCRdb protein, taken from a much larger clone, differs from this DNA's translation at residue 6; the protein shown is translated from the DNA. This rearrangement joins TRGV10 to TRGJ1 or TRGJ2. TRGV10 is an open reading frame, and its role is uncertain. J gave up 0 bases and V 8 bases, and 11 bases lay outside the gene matches. The CDR3 length is 15 residues. CDR3 in DNA: TGTGCTGCGTGGGATCCCCCCTCGAATTATTATAAGAAACTCTTT. Amino acid sequence: CAAWDPPSNYYKKLF.